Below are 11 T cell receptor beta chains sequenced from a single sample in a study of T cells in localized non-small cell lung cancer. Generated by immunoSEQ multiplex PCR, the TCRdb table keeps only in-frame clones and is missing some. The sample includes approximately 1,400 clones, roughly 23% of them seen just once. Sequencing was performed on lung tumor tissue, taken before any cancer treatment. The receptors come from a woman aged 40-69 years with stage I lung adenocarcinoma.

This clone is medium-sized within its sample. The CDR3 coding sequence is TGTGCCAGCAGTTACTTTTATGGTACAGGGAGGGCCGGGGAGCTGTTTTTT. Translated: CASSYFYGTGRAGELFF. The chain employs TRBV6-8 and TRBJ2-2, with a tentative D call TRBD2 (7 bases). V lost 1 base and J 6 bases, leaving 18 bases between the germline ends. Germline CDR1 MNHGY, CDR2 SAAAGT. The CDR3 contains 17 residues.

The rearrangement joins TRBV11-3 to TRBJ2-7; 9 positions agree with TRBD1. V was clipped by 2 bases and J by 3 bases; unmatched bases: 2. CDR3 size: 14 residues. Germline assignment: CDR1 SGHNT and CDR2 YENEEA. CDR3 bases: TGTGCCAGCAGCTTAACAGGGGGCGTCTACGAGCAGTACTTC. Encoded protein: CASSLTGGVYEQYF.

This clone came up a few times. CDR3 sequence (DNA): TGTGCCAGTAGCCCCGGGACGGCAGAACCATACACTGAAGCTTTCTTT. The encoded protein is CASSPGTAEPYTEAFF. The chain has TRBV19 and TRBJ1-1; D is perhaps TRBD1 (5 bases). The CDR3 consists of 16 residues. In germline, CDR1 is LNHDA, CDR2 SQIVND (reference sequence). V shed 6 bases and J shed 3 bases, with 20 bases lying between them.

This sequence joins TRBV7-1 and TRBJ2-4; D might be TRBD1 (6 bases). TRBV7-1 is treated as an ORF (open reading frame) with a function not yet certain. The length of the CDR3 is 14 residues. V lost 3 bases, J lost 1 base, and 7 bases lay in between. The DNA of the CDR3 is TGTGCCAGCAGCTCCAGGGGCGCCAAAAACATTCAGTACTTC. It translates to CASSSRGAKNIQYF.

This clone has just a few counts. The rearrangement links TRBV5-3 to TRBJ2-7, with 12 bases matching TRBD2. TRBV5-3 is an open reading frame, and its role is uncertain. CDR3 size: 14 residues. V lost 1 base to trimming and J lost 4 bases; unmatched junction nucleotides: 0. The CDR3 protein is CARSLTSGGYEQYF. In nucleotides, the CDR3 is TGTGCCAGAAGCTTGACTAGCGGGGGGTACGAGCAGTACTTC.

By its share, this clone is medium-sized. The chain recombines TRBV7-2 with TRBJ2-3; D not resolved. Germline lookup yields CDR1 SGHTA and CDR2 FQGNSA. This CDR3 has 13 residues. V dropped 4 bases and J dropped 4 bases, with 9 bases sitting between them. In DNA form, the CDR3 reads TGTGCCAGCAGCTCCGGGTCCCCAGATACGCAGTATTTT. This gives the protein CASSSGSPDTQYF.

The CDR3 DNA is TGTGCCAGCAGCCTCTCTCCTATACACGAGCAGTACTTC. Protein: CASSLSPIHEQYF. The chain joins TRBV9 to TRBJ2-7; D is ambiguous. Per the germline V gene, CDR1 is SGDLS and CDR2 is YYNGEE. Deletions cut 4 bases from V and 5 bases from J, with 13 bases between. The CDR3 loop spans 13 amino acids.

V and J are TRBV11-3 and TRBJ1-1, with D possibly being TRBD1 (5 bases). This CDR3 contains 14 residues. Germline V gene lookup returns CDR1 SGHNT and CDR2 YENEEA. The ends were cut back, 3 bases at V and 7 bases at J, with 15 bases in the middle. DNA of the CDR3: TGTGCCAGCAGCTTTATGACGGCGAGGGGTGAAGCTTTCTTT. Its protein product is CASSFMTARGEAFF.

CDR3 bases: TGCGCCAGCAGCTTGGGACCAGCAACTAATGAAAAACTGTTTTTT. This gives the protein CASSLGPATNEKLFF. The genes are TRBV5-1 and TRBJ1-4; D is unclear. CDR1 and CDR2 (germline): SGHRS, YFSETQ. The CDR3 runs 15 residues. The V end lost 0 bases, the J end lost 0 bases, and 6 bases lay between the germline ends.

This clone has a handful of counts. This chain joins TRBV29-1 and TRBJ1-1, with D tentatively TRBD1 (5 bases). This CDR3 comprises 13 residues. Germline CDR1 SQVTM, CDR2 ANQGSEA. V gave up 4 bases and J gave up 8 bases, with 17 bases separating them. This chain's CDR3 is CSVASGLTSEAFF. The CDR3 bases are TGCAGCGTTGCTTCAGGGTTAACGTCAGAAGCTTTCTTT.

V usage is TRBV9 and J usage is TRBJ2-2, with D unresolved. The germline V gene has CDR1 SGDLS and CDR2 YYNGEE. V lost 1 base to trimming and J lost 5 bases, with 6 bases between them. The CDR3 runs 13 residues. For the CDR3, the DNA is TGTGCCAGCAGCGTAACCGGTACCGGGGAGCTGTTTTTT. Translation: CASSVTGTGELFF.